One TCR beta chain is described in this entry. Its antigen is not known. This same CDR3 is encoded by further DNA sequences in the sample. This entry belongs to a study of cytomegalovirus exposure and HLA in healthy donors. Notes on the study in general: The study put some 150 TCR beta chains on its list as cytomegalovirus-associated.

The protocol was immunoSEQ multiplex PCR, while the TCRdb copy is restricted to in-frame clones and leaves out a portion. The repertoire holds 250,000 to 300,000 clones, with around 85% as singletons. Germline CDR1 is SGDLS and CDR2 is YYNGEE. The CDR3 has 12 residues. Trimming removed 4 bases from V and 3 bases from J, with 8 bases in between. Sequencing used PBMCs. This clonotype was sampled from a woman younger than 35 in good health and CMV-seronegative. The chain is built from TRBV9 and TRBJ2-7; a weak D match, TRBD2 (6 bases). The CDR3 DNA reads as TGTGCCAGCAGCTCCGGGGGCTACGAGCAGTACTTC. Its protein is CASSSGGYEQYF.